This TCR beta chain was captured in a study of cytomegalovirus exposure and HLA in healthy donors. General study findings and limits: Presence/absence analysis assumed near-uniform sequencing depth across donors. Owing to their indistinguishability, certain V segments, notably TRBV6-2 and TRBV6-3, were excluded.

CDR3 length: 12 amino acids. V was shortened by 4 bases and J by 2 bases, with 3 bases between the two germline ends. CDR1 and CDR2 (germline): SGDLS, YYNGEE. As concerns this clone: No antigen is known for it.

Vbeta (60) and Jbeta (13) primers were used in the PCR. Source study methods: A follow-up analysis tallied tens of millions of unique TCR beta chains, roughly 11 million shared. Produced via immunoSEQ multiplex PCR; TCRdb's table is partial and in-frame only. From that table come the V and J calls and clone size; the DNA was used to work out D and trimming. The sample has roughly 160,000 clones; approximately 71% are singletons. The receptor comes from a girl aged 5-17 years in good health and CMV-seronegative. The chain couples TRBV9 to TRBJ2-2; no firm D call. Sequences were obtained from PBMCs. The CDR3 is CASSPNTGELFF. For the CDR3, the DNA is TGTGCCAGCAGCCCAAACACCGGGGAGCTGTTTTTT.